What follows describes a single T cell receptor (beta chain). Its antigen is not identified. This sample was included in a study of OX40 agonist ivuxolimab in advanced cancers. Study observations and caveats: Partial responders at 0.1-3.0 mg/kg showed near-lowest clonal expansion.

The repertoire was sequenced with immunoSEQ multiplex PCR; TCRdb's copy has only in-frame clones and lacks some. The sample holds about 55,000 clones, just under 85% seen once. Germline lookup yields CDR1 ENHRY and CDR2 SYGVKD. This CDR3 has 17 amino acids. With 6 bases clipped from V and 0 bases from J, the junction kept 11 bases outside the gene matches. The source is an adult with an advanced solid tumor such as melanoma, head and neck, liver or kidney cancer. The rearrangement links TRBV10-3 to TRBJ2-1; 7 positions match TRBD2. The source material was CD4+ or CD8+ T cells sorted from blood, sampled in a trial of the OX40 agonist ivuxolimab. In nucleotides, the CDR3 is TGTGCCATCAGGACCACGCAAGCGGGGAGCTCCTACAATGAGCAGTTCTTC. Its protein is CAIRTTQAGSSYNEQFF.